This T cell receptor (beta chain) emerged from a study of blood T cell repertoires in COVID-19. Germline CDR1 reads LGHNA; CDR2 reads YSLEER. The CDR3 contains 16 residues. The V end lost 0 bases, the J end lost 14 bases, and 20 bases lay between the germline ends. TCRdb keeps only in-frame clones here, not all; method: immunoSEQ multiplex PCR. The sample comprises about 110,000 clones, approximately 89% of which are singletons, and 3.5% to 5.5% rests with the top ten. Source material: peripheral blood. The clonotype originates from a man aged 40-50 years with acute or convalescent COVID-19. The chain is built from TRBV4-3 and TRBJ1-6; TRBD1 is a possible D gene (6 bases). This chain's CDR3 is CASSQDRETGYLSLHF. CDR3 DNA sequence: TGCGCCAGCAGCCAAGATAGAGAGACAGGCTATCTGTCCCTCCACTTT.